This TCR beta chain was retrieved from a study of cytomegalovirus exposure and HLA in healthy donors. Regarding the study as a whole: Many donors carried some public TCRs, although rarity characterized most TCR sequences. Previously analyzed data showed that most TCR beta V segments were productive at a frequency of about 87% or about 30%.

Among the donors, all were healthy bone marrow donors. The PCR made use of 60 Vbeta and 13 Jbeta primers. Here immunoSEQ multiplex PCR was the method, and the copy in TCRdb shows in-frame clones only, minus some. The table shows roughly 290,000 clones, with around 90% occurring only once. Concerning this clone: Its target is not known.

This sequence was found in a woman aged 18 to 35 in good health and CMV-seronegative. Sequencing used PBMCs.

CDR3 amino acids: CASSFRDEQFF. CDR3 DNA sequence: TGTGCCAGCAGCTTTCGCGATGAGCAGTTCTTC. The rearrangement uses TRBV7-9 and TRBJ2-1; the D is unclear. CDR3 length: 11 residues. CDR1 is SEHNR, CDR2 FQNEAQ, per germline (reference sequence). The germline V and J ends were trimmed by 3 bases and 8 bases, with 5 bases remaining between them.